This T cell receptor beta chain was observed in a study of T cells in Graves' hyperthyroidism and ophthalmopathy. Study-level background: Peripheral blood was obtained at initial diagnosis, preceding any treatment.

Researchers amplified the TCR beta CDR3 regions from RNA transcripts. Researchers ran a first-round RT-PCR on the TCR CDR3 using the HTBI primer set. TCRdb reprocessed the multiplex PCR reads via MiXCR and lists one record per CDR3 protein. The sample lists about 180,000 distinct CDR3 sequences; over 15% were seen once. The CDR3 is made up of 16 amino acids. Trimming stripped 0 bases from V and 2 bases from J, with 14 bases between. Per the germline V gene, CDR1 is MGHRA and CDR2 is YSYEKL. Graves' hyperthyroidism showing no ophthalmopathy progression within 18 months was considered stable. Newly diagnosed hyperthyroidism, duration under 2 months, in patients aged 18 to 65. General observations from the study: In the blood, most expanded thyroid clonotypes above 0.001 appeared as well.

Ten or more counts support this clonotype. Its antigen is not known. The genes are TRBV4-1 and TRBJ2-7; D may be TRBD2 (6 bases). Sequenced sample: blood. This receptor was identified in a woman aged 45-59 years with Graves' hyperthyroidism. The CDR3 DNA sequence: TGCGCCAGCAGCCAAGATTCGGTGGGACTCACCTACGAGCAGTACTTC. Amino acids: CASSQDSVGLTYEQYF.